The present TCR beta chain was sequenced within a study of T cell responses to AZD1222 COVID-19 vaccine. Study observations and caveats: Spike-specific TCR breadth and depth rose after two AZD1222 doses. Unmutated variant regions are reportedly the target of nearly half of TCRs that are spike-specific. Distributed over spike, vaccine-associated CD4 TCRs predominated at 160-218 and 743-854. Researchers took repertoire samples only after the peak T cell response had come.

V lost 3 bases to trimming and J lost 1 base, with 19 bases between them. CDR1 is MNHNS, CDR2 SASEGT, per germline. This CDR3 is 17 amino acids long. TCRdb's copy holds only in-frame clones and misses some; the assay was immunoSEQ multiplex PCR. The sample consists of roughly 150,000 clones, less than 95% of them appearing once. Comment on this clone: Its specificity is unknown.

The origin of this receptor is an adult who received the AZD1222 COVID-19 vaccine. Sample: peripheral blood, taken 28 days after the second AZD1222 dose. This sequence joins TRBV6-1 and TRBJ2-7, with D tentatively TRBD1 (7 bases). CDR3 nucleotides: TGTGCCAGCAGTGATAGAAGGGGGGACAGCGTATCCTACGAGCAGTACTTC. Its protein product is CASSDRRGDSVSYEQYF.